This entry concerns a single T cell receptor (beta chain). This sample was taken from a study of blood T cells in healthy people across ages. The V gene lost 3 bases and the J gene lost 5 bases, with 13 bases spanning the gap. The CDR3 length is 14 residues. Germline CDR1 and CDR2: SGHTA and FQGNSA. PBMCs numbering at least 6.5 million were isolated per sample. The use of a sample-barcoded 5' primer and a J-beta primer mix characterized a second PCR of about 6 to 12 cycles. TCRdb recomputed calls from the 5' RACE reads with MiXCR, one row per CDR3 protein. Altogether around 1,800,000 distinct CDR3 sequences are present, around 40% being singletons, with the ten largest covering 23%.

The TCR comes from a human donor in good health. Input material: blood. The rearrangement joins TRBV7-2 to TRBJ1-2, with D possibly matching TRBD1 (6 bases). CDR3 loop: CASSFRGRQYGYTF. CDR3 nucleotide sequence: TGTGCCAGCAGCTTTCGGGGGCGGCAGTATGGCTACACCTTC.